The 7 T cell receptor beta chains presented below share a single source sample, sequenced in a study of T cell responses to AZD1222 COVID-19 vaccine. The method was immunoSEQ multiplex PCR; TCRdb's version includes in-frame clones alone and lacks a portion of them. Among approximately 30,000 clones listed, more than 75% were seen once. The sequences come from peripheral blood, collected 28 days after the second AZD1222 dose. All receptors derive from an adult who received the AZD1222 COVID-19 vaccine.

The chain uses TRBV28 and TRBJ2-7; either TRBD1 or TRBD2 may fit D (5 bases each). V was shortened by 5 bases and J by 3 bases, with 20 bases between the two germline ends. Germline V CDR1 and CDR2: MDHEN, SYDVKM. The CDR3 is 16 amino acids. CDR3 residues: CASSRAGTAARYEQYF. CDR3 coding DNA: TGTGCCAGCAGTAGGGCCGGGACGGCGGCCCGCTACGAGCAGTACTTC.

V usage is TRBV29-1 and J usage is TRBJ1-1; weak D call: TRBD1 (5 bases). V lost 6 bases and J 2 bases, leaving 10 bases between the germline ends. CDR3 length equals 12 residues. Per germline, CDR1 SQVTM and CDR2 ANQGSEA. CDR3 bases: TGCAGCGTGGGGCTACAAAACACTGAAGCTTTCTTT. Residues: CSVGLQNTEAFF.

The chain combines TRBV15 with TRBJ2-2; the D gene is possibly TRBD2 (6 bases). This CDR3 has 15 amino acids. Germline V lookup: CDR1 LNHNV, CDR2 YYDKDF (reference sequence). V lost 6 bases, J lost 2 bases, and 13 bases lay in between. CDR3: CATRNGRGNTGELFF. The CDR3 DNA is TGTGCCACCAGGAACGGGAGAGGAAACACCGGGGAGCTGTTTTTT.

CDR3 loop: CASSRKATVSLGNEQFF. The DNA of the CDR3 is TGTGCCAGCAGCCGCAAGGCGACAGTGAGCCTGGGAAATGAGCAGTTCTTC. The V gene is TRBV5-4, the J gene TRBJ2-1, with D possibly matching TRBD1 (5 bases). CDR3 length: 17 amino acids. Germline V gene sequence: CDR1 SGHNT, CDR2 YYREEE (reference sequence). Trimming left V 4 bases short and J 7 bases short, with 24 bases between.

The rearrangement joins TRBV28 to TRBJ1-4; 8 bases align to TRBD1. V shed 5 bases and J 8 bases; nucleotides not matched to a gene: 10. The CDR3 has 15 amino acids. CDR1 is MDHEN, CDR2 SYDVKM, per germline. The DNA for the CDR3 is TGTGCCAGCAGTAGCGGACAGGGAAGGTGGGAAAAACTGTTTTTT. It specifies CASSSGQGRWEKLFF.

The V call is TRBV14, the J call TRBJ1-1, with a tentative D call TRBD1 (6 bases). The CDR3 is 14 residues long. Trimming removed 0 bases at V and 4 bases at J, with 9 bases between. In germline, CDR1 is SGHDN, CDR2 FVKESK. CDR3 region: CASSQEAGVTEAFF. CDR3 sequence (DNA): TGTGCCAGCAGCCAAGAAGCAGGGGTCACTGAAGCTTTCTTT.

This clone was observed a few times. The rearrangement uses TRBV4-2 and TRBJ1-1; D is unclear. From germline, CDR1 is LGHNA and CDR2 YNFKEQ. The CDR3 has 13 amino acids. Trimming took off 2 bases at V and 1 base at J, with 5 bases between the two ends. DNA of the CDR3: TGTGCCAGCAGCCAACACAGGAACACTGAAGCTTTCTTT. Its translation: CASSQHRNTEAFF.